The present T cell receptor (beta chain) was sequenced within a study of breast tumors, draining lymph nodes, adjacent tissues. TCRdb analysed the multiplex PCR reads with MiXCR anew, one entry per CDR3 protein. The sample records about 180,000 distinct CDR3 sequences, around a third being singletons. Germline V gives CDR1 MNHEY, CDR2 SMNVEV (reference sequence). The V gene end was trimmed by 2 bases and the J gene end by 7 bases; junction bases not matched to a gene: 6. This CDR3 region has 14 residues. This clonotype was found many times. Axillary draining lymph nodes of breast cancer patients supplied the node samples.

The chain combines TRBV27 with TRBJ2-5, with 8 bases identical to TRBD2. The TCR comes from a female donor with breast cancer. Some clones in this sample may be carry-over from other donors' samples. The sequenced sample was axillary lymph node tissue. The CDR3 sequence is CASSLDGRVGTQYF. DNA for the CDR3: TGTGCCAGCAGTTTAGACGGGAGGGTTGGGACCCAGTACTTC.